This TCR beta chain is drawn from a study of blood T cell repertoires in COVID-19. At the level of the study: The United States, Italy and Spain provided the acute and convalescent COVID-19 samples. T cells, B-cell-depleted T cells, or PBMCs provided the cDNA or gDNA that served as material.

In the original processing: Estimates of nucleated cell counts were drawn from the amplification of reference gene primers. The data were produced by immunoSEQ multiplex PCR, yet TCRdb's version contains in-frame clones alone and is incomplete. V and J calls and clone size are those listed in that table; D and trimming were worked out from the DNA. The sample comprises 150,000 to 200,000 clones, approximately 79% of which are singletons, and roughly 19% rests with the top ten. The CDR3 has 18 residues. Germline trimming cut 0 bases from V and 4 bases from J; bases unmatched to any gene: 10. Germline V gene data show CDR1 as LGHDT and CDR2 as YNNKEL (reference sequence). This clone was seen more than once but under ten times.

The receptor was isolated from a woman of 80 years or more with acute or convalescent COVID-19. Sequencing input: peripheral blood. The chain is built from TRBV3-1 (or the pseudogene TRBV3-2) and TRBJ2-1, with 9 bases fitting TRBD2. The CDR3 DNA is TGTGCCAGCAGCCAAGATCAAAGCGGGGGGCCCCCTTACAATGAGCAGTTCTTC. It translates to CASSQDQSGGPPYNEQFF.